The rows below give T cell receptor beta chains drawn from one sample of a study of blood T cell repertoires in COVID-19. Sequencing used immunoSEQ multiplex PCR; TCRdb keeps in-frame clones, though not all of them. The data show approximately 330,000 clones, 87% seen once. The source material was peripheral blood. The receptor source for this set is a man aged 30-40 years with COVID-19, enrolled during active disease. Both conserved end residues are part of each CDR3. D genes are given only for firm matches. Clone size is stated in some rows and not others, as once, few, many or a class when expanded.

D	J	size	V	DNA	CDR3
.	TRBJ2-5	.	TRBV10-3	TGTGCCATCAGTGAGGAACAGGTTCAAGAGACCCAGTACTTC	CAISEEQVQETQYF
.	TRBJ1-1	.	TRBV18	TGTGCCAGCTCACCAAACCAAGCGGGGACTGAAGCTTTCTTT	CASSPNQAGTEAFF
TRBD1	TRBJ1-1	once	TRBV29-1	TGCAGCGCTCAGGGACAGATGAACACTGAAGCTTTCTTT	CSAQGQMNTEAFF
.	TRBJ2-5	.	TRBV24-1	TGTGCCACCAGAGGGACTACAGGGCAAGAGACCCAGTACTTC	CATRGTTGQETQYF
.	TRBJ2-7	.	TRBV28	TGTGCCAGCGGCCTGCGGAGGGGGCTGGACGAGCAGTACTTC	CASGLRRGLDEQYF
.	TRBJ1-6	few	TRBV14	TGTGCCAGCAGCCACCCCAGGACTGTGGCGGGGGATTCACCCCTCCACTTT	CASSHPRTVAGDSPLHF
.	TRBJ2-1	.	TRBV14	TGTGCCAGCAGCCAGCACAGAACTAGCTCCTACAATGAGCAGTTCTTC	CASSQHRTSSYNEQFF
TRBD1	TRBJ2-7	.	TRBV18	TGTGCCAGCTCACCAGCGGGACAGGGTCTGTACGAGCAGTACTTC	CASSPAGQGLYEQYF
.	TRBJ1-2	few	TRBV2	TGTGCCAGCAGCCTCAGGGAGGGACGGTATGGCTACACCTTC	CASSLREGRYGYTF
TRBD2	TRBJ2-5	.	TRBV5-1	TGCGCCAGCAGCACGCGGGGGTTCCAAGAGACCCAGTACTTC	CASSTRGFQETQYF